This T cell receptor beta chain was identified in a study of blood T cell repertoires in COVID-19 (TCRdb year 2020). Turning to the overall study: The collaborator samples originated in the United States, Italy and Spain and spanned the acute and convalescent phases of COVID-19. The prospective study material was composed of cDNA or gDNA derived from T cells, B-cell-depleted T cells, or PBMCs. Deeply sampled blood TCRbeta repertoires from subjects exposed to, actively infected with, or recovered from COVID-19 were included in the dataset. The repertoires were released in a freely available public database meant as a resource for research on the immune response to SARS-CoV-2. The samples were drawn from two sources: the first 160 participants of the ongoing ImmuneRACE study, and 1,200 or so subjects contributed by 6 global collaborators. Nearly every sample came with metadata listing a de-identified subject ID, COVID-19 status, age in years and sex. Where HLA class I and class II types were available, the types were taken from metadata supplied by the sample provider, not from assay-based typing.

TCRbeta CDR3 regions were amplified from genomic DNA by means of the immunoSEQ Assay, a bias-controlled multiplex PCR. The original pipeline was this. Within the assay, amplification of reference gene primers was used to estimate how many nucleated cells each sample contained. Sequence reads were collapsed and filtered to measure the absolute abundance of every unique TCRbeta CDR3 rearrangement. For each sample, productive Simpson clonality was calculated as the square root of Simpson's diversity index over productive rearrangements. TCRdb limited this immuneACCESS table to in-frame rearrangements with V and J called. A share of clones is missing; checked studies link under half to unresolved V genes, and the rest is unexplained. Clone size and the V and J calls come from that table; the DNA yielded D and trimming. The sample table contains tens of thousands of clones; only one count was recorded for around 80% of them. Clones ranked in the top ten supply under 8.5% of the sample.

The paper's findings and limits, for the study overall: How much clinical and demographic metadata was included differed by source and by participant, and the metadata was provided uncurated.

Each collaborating institution followed its own protocols to collect whole blood in K2EDTA tubes. For TCRbeta analysis, collaborators shipped samples as frozen whole blood, isolated PBMCs, or DNA extracted from either of those sample types. CDR1 and CDR2 are read off the germline V gene as MNHEY and SVGAGI. The V and J ends are trimmed by 0 bases and 0 bases, leaving 6 bases between them. The CDR3, cysteine through phenylalanine, is 15 amino acids long. Only CDR3 DNA is held: 45 bases, read in frame from base 1. Points on this clone: This clone's antigen is unknown. Base qualities were left out, and no much larger clone turns up one base away.

The sequence links TRBV6-5 to TRBJ1-5, with the D gene call left open. The origin of this receptor is an elderly woman with acute or convalescent COVID-19. Sequencing was done on a sample of peripheral blood. The CDR3 region: CASSYSGYSNQPQHF. The nucleotides read TGTGCCAGCAGTTACTCGGGCTATAGCAATCAGCCCCAGCATTTT.